This T cell receptor (beta chain) was captured by sequencing in a study of beta chain features in type 1 diabetes. Whole-study results and caveats: All four CD4+ subsets from Type 1 diabetes patients carried moderately but significantly shorter TCRB CDR3s. Naive, central memory and regulatory TCRB repertoires appeared more similar among patients than healthy donors.

Per germline, CDR1 MGHDK and CDR2 SYGVNS. The junction had 7 bases not matched to a gene; V was cut back by 6 bases and J by 2 bases. This CDR3 is 15 amino acids long. The entirety of the isolated RNA underwent reverse transcription, so expressed TCRB transcripts were sequenced. Measured with immunoSEQ multiplex PCR; TCRdb has only the in-frame clones, and not every one. The sample holds roughly 340,000 clones, roughly 12% seen once. This clone has only a few counts. Antigen: not known. The collection from each donor was one heparinised blood draw averaging about 116 mL. The chain is built from TRBV25-1 and TRBJ2-3; 8 bases align to TRBD1. The TCR was taken from a woman under 30 with type 1 diabetes. The sequenced sample consisted of naive CD4+ T cells from blood. CDR3 protein: CASREGTGHTDTQYF. The CDR3 DNA reads as TGTGCCAGCAGGGAGGGGACAGGACACACAGATACGCAGTATTTT. Based on the CDR3 plus reference TRBV25-1 and TRBJ2-3, the full variable domain is EADIYQTPRYLVIGTGKKITLECSQTMGHDKMYWYQQDPGMELHLIHYSYGVNSTEKGDLSSESTVSRIRTEHFPLTLESARPSHTSQYLCASREGTGHTDTQYFGPGTRLTVL.